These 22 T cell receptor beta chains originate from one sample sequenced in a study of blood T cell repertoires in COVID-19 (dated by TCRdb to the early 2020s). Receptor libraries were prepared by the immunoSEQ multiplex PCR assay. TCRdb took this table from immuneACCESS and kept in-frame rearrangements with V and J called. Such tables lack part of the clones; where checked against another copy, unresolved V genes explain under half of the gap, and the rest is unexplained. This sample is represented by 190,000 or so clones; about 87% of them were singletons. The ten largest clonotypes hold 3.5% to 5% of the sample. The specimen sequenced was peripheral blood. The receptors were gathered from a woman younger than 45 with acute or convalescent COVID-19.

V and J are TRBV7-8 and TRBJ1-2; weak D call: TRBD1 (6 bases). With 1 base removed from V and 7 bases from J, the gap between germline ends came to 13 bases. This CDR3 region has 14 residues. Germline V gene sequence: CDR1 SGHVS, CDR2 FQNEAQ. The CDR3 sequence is CASSLGGGWGGYTF. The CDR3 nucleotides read TGTGCCAGCAGCTTAGGCGGGGGCTGGGGTGGCTACACCTTC.

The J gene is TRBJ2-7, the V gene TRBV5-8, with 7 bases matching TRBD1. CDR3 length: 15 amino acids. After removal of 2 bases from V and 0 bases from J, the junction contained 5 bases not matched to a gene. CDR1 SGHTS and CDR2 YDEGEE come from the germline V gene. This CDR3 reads CASSFPDRASYEQYF. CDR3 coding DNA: TGTGCCAGCAGCTTTCCAGACAGGGCCTCCTACGAGCAGTACTTC.

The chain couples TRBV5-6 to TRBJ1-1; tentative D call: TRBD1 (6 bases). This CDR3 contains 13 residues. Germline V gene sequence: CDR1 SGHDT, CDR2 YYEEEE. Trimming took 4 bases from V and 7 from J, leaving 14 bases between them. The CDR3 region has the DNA TGTGCCAGCAGCGAAGGGACAATCGGTGAAGCTTTCTTT. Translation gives CASSEGTIGEAFF.

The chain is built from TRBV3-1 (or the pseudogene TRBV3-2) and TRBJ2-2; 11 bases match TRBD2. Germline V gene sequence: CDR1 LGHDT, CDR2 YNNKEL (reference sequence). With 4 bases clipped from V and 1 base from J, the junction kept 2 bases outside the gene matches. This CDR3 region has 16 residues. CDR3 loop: CASSRGTSGNTGELFF. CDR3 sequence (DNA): TGTGCCAGCAGCCGTGGGACTAGCGGGAACACCGGGGAGCTGTTTTTT.

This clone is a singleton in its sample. CDR3 nucleotide sequence: TGTGCCAGCAGCCAAGATCCCCGCAATGAGCAGTTCTTC. Translation gives CASSQDPRNEQFF. V gene TRBV4-2 combines with J gene TRBJ2-1; D unresolved. V was trimmed by 0 bases and J by 6 bases, leaving 6 bases between them. Looked up from germline, CDR1 is LGHNA and CDR2 is YNFKEQ. The CDR3 runs 13 residues.

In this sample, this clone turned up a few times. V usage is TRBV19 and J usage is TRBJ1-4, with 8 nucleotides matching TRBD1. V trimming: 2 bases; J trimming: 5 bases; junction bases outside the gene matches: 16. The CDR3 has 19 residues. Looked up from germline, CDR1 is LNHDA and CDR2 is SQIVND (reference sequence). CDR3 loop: CASSIMVGRPGTGNEKLFF. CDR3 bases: TGTGCCAGTAGTATAATGGTCGGGCGACCGGGGACAGGCAATGAAAAACTGTTTTTT.

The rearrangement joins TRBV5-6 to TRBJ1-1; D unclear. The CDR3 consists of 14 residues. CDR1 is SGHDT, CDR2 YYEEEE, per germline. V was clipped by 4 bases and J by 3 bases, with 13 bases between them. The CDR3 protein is CASSPRVVDTEAFF. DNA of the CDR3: TGTGCCAGCAGCCCGAGGGTCGTCGACACTGAAGCTTTCTTT.

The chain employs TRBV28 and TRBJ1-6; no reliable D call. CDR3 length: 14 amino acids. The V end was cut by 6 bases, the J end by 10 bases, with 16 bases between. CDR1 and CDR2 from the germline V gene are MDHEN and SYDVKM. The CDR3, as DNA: TGTGCCAGCAGGCCCCGGACTGTACGGTCACCCCTCCACTTT. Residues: CASRPRTVRSPLHF.

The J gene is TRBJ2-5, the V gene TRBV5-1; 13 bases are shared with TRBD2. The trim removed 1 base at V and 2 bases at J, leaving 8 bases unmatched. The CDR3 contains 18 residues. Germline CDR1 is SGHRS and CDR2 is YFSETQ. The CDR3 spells CASSLSGLAGEIQETQYF. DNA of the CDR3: TGCGCCAGCAGCTTGAGTGGACTAGCGGGAGAGATACAAGAGACCCAGTACTTC. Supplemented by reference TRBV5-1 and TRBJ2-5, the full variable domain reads KAGVTQTPRYLIKTRGQQVTLSCSPISGHRSVSWYQQTPGQGLQFLFEYFSETQRNKGNFPGRFSGRQFSNSRSEMNVSTLELGDSALYLCASSLSGLAGEIQETQYFGPGTRLLVL.

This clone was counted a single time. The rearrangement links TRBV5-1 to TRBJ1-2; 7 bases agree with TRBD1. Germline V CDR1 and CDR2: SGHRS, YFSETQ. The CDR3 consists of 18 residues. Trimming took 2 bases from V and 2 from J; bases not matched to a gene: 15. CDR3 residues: CASSFSAGGKRLNYGYTF. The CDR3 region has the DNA TGCGCCAGCAGCTTCTCGGCAGGGGGTAAACGACTGAACTATGGCTACACCTTC.

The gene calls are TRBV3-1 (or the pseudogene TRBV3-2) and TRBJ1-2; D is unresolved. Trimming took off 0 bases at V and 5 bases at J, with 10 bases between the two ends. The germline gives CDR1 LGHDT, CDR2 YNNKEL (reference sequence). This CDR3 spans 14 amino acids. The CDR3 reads CASSQDRGSYGYTF. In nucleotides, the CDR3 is TGTGCCAGCAGCCAAGATAGAGGGTCGTATGGCTACACCTTC.

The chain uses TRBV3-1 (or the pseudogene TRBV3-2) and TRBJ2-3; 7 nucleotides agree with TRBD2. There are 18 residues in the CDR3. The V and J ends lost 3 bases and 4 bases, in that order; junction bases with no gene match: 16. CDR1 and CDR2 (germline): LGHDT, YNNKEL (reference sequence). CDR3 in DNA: TGTGCCAGCAGCCATCCCCAAGGGGCGGGAGCTCTTGCAGATACGCAGTATTTT. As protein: CASSHPQGAGALADTQYF.

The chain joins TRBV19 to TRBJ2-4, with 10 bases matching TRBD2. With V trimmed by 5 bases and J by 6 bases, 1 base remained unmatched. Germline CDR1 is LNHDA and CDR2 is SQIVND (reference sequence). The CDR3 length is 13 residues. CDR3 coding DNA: TGTGCCAGTAGTCGACTAGCGGGAAACATTCAGTACTTC. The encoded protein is CASSRLAGNIQYF.

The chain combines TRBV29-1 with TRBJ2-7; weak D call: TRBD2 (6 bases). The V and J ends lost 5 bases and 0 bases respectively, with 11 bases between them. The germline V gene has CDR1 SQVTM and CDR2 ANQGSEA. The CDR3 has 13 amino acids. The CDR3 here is CSVSGTGSYEQYF. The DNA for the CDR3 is TGCAGCGTTTCCGGGACTGGCTCCTACGAGCAGTACTTC.

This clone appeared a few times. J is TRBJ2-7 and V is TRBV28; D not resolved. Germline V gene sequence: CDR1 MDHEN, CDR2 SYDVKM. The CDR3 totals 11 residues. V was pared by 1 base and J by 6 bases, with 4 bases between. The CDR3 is CASSLSFEQYF. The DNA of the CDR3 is TGTGCCAGCAGTTTATCTTTCGAGCAGTACTTC.

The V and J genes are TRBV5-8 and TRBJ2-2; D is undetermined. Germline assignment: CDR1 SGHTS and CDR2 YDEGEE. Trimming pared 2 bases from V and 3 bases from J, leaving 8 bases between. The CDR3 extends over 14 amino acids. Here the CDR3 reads CASSFTVYTGELFF. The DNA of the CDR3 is TGTGCCAGCAGCTTCACAGTATACACCGGGGAGCTGTTTTTT.

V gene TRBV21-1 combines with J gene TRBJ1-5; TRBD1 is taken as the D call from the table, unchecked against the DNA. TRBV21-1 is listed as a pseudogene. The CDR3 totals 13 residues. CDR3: CASSNRGRQPQHF. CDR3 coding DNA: TGTGCCAGCAGCAACAGGGGGCGTCAGCCCCAGCATTTT.

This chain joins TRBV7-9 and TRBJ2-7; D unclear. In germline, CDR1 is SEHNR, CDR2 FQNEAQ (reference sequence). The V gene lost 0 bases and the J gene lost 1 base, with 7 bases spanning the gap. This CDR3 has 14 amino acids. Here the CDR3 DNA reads TGTGCCAGCAGCTTAGCGGCTCAGTCCTACGAGCAGTACTTC. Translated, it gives CASSLAAQSYEQYF.

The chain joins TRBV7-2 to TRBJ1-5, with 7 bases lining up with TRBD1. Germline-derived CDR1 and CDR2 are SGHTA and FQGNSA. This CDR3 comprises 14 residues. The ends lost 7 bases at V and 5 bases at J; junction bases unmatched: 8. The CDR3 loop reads CASKGHRGDQPQHF. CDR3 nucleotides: TGTGCCAGCAAGGGACACAGGGGTGATCAGCCCCAGCATTTT. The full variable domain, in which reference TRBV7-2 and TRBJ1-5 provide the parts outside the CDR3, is GAGVSQSPSNKVTEKGKDVELRCDPISGHTALYWYRQSLGQGLEFLIYFQGNSAPDKSGLPSDRFSAERTGGSVSTLTIQRTQQEDSAVYLCASKGHRGDQPQHFGDGTRLSIL.

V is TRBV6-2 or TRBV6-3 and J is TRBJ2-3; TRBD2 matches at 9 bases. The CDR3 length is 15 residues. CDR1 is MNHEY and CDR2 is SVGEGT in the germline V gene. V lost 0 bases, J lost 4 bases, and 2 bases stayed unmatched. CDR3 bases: TGTGCCAGCAGTTACTCTAGCGGGAGCGCAGATACGCAGTATTTT. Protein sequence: CASSYSSGSADTQYF.

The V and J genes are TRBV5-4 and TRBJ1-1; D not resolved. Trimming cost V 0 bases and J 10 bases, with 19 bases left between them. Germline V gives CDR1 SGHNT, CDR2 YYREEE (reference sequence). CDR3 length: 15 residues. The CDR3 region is CASSLGPHGRGGAFF. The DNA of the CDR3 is TGTGCCAGCAGCTTGGGGCCTCACGGGAGAGGTGGAGCTTTCTTT.

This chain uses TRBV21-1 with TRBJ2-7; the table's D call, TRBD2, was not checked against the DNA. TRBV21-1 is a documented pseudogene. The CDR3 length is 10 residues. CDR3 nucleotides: TGTGCCAGCCTAGTAGGCGAGCAGTACTTC. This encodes CASLVGEQYF.